These 28 T cell receptor beta chains were all obtained from the same sample, sequenced in a study of early T cells in non-severe SARS-CoV-2 infection. MiXCR, applied by TCRdb to the 5' RACE reads, yields one record per CDR3 protein. The table lists 45,000 to 75,000 distinct CDR3 sequences, about 8.9% of them singletons, with 17% in the top ten. Sequenced material: whole blood. Source of these receptors: an adult who was a healthcare worker with PCR-confirmed SARS-CoV-2 infection or an uninfected control (not recorded which).

In its sample, this clonotype was seen many times. The chain links TRBV6-4 to TRBJ2-2; TRBD2 might be the D (5 bases). Germline CDR1 is MRHNA and CDR2 is SNTAGT. The CDR3 runs to 13 residues. With 4 bases removed from V and 4 bases from J, the gap between germline ends came to 7 bases. CDR3 amino acids: CASSGTSTGELFF. The CDR3 DNA is TGTGCCAGCAGTGGGACTTCCACCGGGGAGCTGTTTTTT.

This clonotype was recorded many times. This chain joins TRBV4-3 and TRBJ1-2, with D possibly matching TRBD1 (6 bases). The CDR3 extends over 15 amino acids. Per the germline V gene, CDR1 is LGHNA and CDR2 is YSLEER. The V and J ends lost 3 bases and 4 bases respectively, with 15 bases between them. CDR3 in DNA: TGCGCCAGCAGCCAGAGACAGGTTCCGAGCTATGGCTACACCTTC. The encoded protein is CASSQRQVPSYGYTF.

This clonotype was found many times. The gene calls are TRBV29-1 and TRBJ1-1; D perhaps matches TRBD1 (6 bases). The CDR3 runs 13 residues. Trimming cost V 7 bases and J 1 base, with 13 bases left between them. The germline gives CDR1 SQVTM, CDR2 ANQGSEA. Here the CDR3 reads CSAAGHRNTEAFF. As DNA, the CDR3 is TGCAGCGCAGCGGGACACCGGAACACTGAAGCTTTCTTT.

The count of this clonotype is one. This chain uses TRBV12-3 or TRBV12-4 with TRBJ2-4; 7 bases agree with TRBD2. The CDR3 loop spans 14 amino acids. The V gene end was trimmed by 8 bases and the J gene end by 1 base; junction bases not matched to a gene: 5. CDR3 residues: CASGEGLAKNIQYF. The CDR3 DNA follows: TGTGCCAGCGGGGAGGGACTCGCCAAAAACATTCAGTACTTC.

There are many counts of this clonotype. The rearrangement links TRBV18 to TRBJ2-1; 10 bases are shared with TRBD2. Trimming took 0 bases from V and 1 from J; bases not matched to a gene: 3. The CDR3 spans 17 residues. Germline CDR1 KGHSH, CDR2 LQKENI. The CDR3 region has the DNA TGTGCCAGCTCACCACCGTCTAGCGGGAGTTCCTACAATGAGCAGTTCTTC. This sequence encodes CASSPPSSGSSYNEQFF.

This clonotype has ten or more counts. The genes are TRBV6-2 or TRBV6-3 and TRBJ2-7, with 10 nucleotides matching TRBD2. Germline lookup yields CDR1 MNHEY and CDR2 SVGEGT. J gave up 0 bases and V 8 bases, and 10 bases lay outside the gene matches. The CDR3 extends over 16 amino acids. CDR3 sequence: CASLRTSGAHSYEQYF. Written as DNA, the CDR3 is TGTGCCAGCCTGAGGACTAGCGGAGCTCACTCCTACGAGCAGTACTTC.

This clonotype was counted many times. The chain joins TRBV6-1 to TRBJ2-2; weak D call: TRBD1 (6 bases). The CDR3 has 15 residues. Trimming shortened V by 5 bases and J by 1 base, and 11 bases separated the two germline ends. The germline gives CDR1 MNHNS, CDR2 SASEGT. CDR3 amino acids: CASSPLTGNTGELFF. The CDR3 DNA follows: TGTGCCAGCAGTCCACTGACAGGGAACACCGGGGAGCTGTTTTTT.

The rearrangement links TRBV4-2 to TRBJ2-7, with D possibly called TRBD1 or TRBD2 (7 bases each). Trimming pared 4 bases from V and 4 bases from J, leaving 17 bases between. Germline loops: CDR1 LGHNA, CDR2 YNFKEQ. There are 15 residues in the CDR3. CDR3 sequence (DNA): TGTGCCAGCAGCCCAGGGGGGGCGGGAGCTTACGAGCAGTACTTC. Protein sequence: CASSPGGAGAYEQYF.

Comments on this clonotype: An end of the junction differs from the germline gene, which may be a read error. The V and J genes are TRBV29-1 and TRBJ2-5; D remains unclear. The germline gives CDR1 SQVTM, CDR2 ANQGSEA. CDR3 length equals 10 residues. CDR3 nucleotide sequence: TGCAGCGTTTTACAAGAGACCCGGTACTTC. Translation: CSVLQETRYF.

V gene TRBV6-1 combines with J gene TRBJ2-5, with D possibly being TRBD1 (6 bases). Germline CDR1 MNHNS, CDR2 SASEGT. This CDR3 is 15 amino acids long. Trimming shortened V by 6 bases and J by 1 base, and 15 bases separated the two germline ends. CDR3 protein: CASRFRGAFQETQYF. The CDR3 DNA reads as TGTGCCAGCAGGTTCAGGGGCGCCTTCCAAGAGACCCAGTACTTC.

This clonotype was recorded many times. V usage is TRBV6-2 or TRBV6-3 and J usage is TRBJ2-1; 10 nucleotides align to TRBD2. The V segment lost 8 bases and the J segment 8 bases; nucleotides outside the gene matches: 9. The V gene's germline CDR1 is MNHEY and CDR2 SVGEGT. CDR3 size: 14 residues. The CDR3 DNA follows: TGTGCCAGCTTAAGCGGGAGGGCCCGCGATGAGCAGTTCTTC. This codes for CASLSGRARDEQFF.

This clonotype showed up just a few times. This chain connects TRBV28 to TRBJ2-7; maybe TRBD2 (6 bases). The CDR3 runs to 11 residues. Trimming removed 6 bases at V and 3 bases at J, with 6 bases between. Germline lookup yields CDR1 MDHEN and CDR2 SYDVKM. The chain's CDR3 is CASRDYYEQYF. Here the CDR3 DNA reads TGTGCCAGCAGGGACTACTACGAGCAGTACTTC.

This clonotype was counted at least ten times. The chain couples TRBV3-1 to TRBJ2-1; TRBD1 matches at 9 bases. Trimming cost V 8 bases and J 5 bases; bases outside gene matches: 10. The germline V gene has CDR1 LGHDT and CDR2 YNNKEL (reference sequence). The CDR3 is 15 amino acids. This CDR3 reads CASVAGTGYNNEQFF. CDR3 sequence (DNA): TGTGCCAGCGTTGCGGGGACAGGGTACAACAATGAGCAGTTCTTC.

This clonotype was observed many times. The V gene is TRBV5-4, the J gene TRBJ2-3; 13 nucleotides match TRBD2. The J segment lost 3 bases and the V segment lost 4 bases, leaving 5 bases of the junction unmatched. CDR3 size: 16 residues. CDR1 is SGHNT and CDR2 is YYREEE in the germline V gene (reference sequence). DNA of the CDR3: TGTGCCAGCAGCCCCCGGACTAGCGGGAGTACAGATACGCAGTATTTT. Its protein product is CASSPRTSGSTDTQYF.

The J gene is TRBJ2-1, the V gene TRBV14; 8 nucleotides align to TRBD2. The CDR3 is 16 residues long. The V gene end was trimmed by 4 bases and the J gene end by 3 bases; junction bases not matched to a gene: 8. Germline values: CDR1 SGHDN, CDR2 FVKESK. Here the CDR3 reads CASSLGGSGIYNEQFF. DNA for the CDR3: TGTGCCAGCAGCCTCGGAGGTAGCGGGATCTACAATGAGCAGTTCTTC. Based on the CDR3 plus reference TRBV14 and TRBJ2-1, the full variable domain is EAGVTQFPSHSVIEKGQTVTLRCDPISGHDNLYWYRRVMGKEIKFLLHFVKESKQDESGMPNNRFLAERTGGTYSTLKVQPAELEDSGVYFCASSLGGSGIYNEQFFGPGTRLTVL.

This clonotype was counted only a few times. The chain employs TRBV27 and TRBJ1-5; possibly TRBD1 for D (5 bases). This CDR3 is 14 amino acids long. The V end lost 5 bases, the J end lost 5 bases, and 13 bases lay between the germline ends. The V gene's germline CDR1 is MNHEY and CDR2 SMNVEV (reference sequence). The CDR3 nucleotides read TGTGCCAGCAGTCCCACAGGCTTCGATCAGCCCCAGCATTTT. This sequence encodes CASSPTGFDQPQHF.

In regard to this clonotype: A read error may explain this, as a much larger clone is one base away. This chain connects TRBV20-1 to TRBJ2-7; no clear D gene. The germline gives CDR1 DFQATT, CDR2 SNEGSKA (reference sequence). The CDR3 has 14 amino acids. Trimming pared 0 bases from V and 6 bases from J, leaving 15 bases between. The CDR3, as DNA: TGCAGTGCTAGAGATCGGCTGGTTTCGCCCGAGCAGTACTTC. Translating gives CSARDRLVSPEQYF.

This chain links TRBV3-1 with TRBJ1-1; no reliable D call. Trimming stripped 1 base from V and 6 bases from J, with 6 bases between. The CDR3 spans 12 residues. Per the germline V gene, CDR1 is LGHDT and CDR2 is YNNKEL (reference sequence). CDR3 protein: CASSQGTAEAFF. The CDR3 DNA is TGTGCCAGCAGCCAAGGGACCGCTGAAGCTTTCTTT.

The chain links TRBV12-3 or TRBV12-4 to TRBJ2-5, with TRBD1 as a possible D gene (6 bases). V was clipped by 3 bases and J by 4 bases, with 15 bases between them. The CDR3 is 15 amino acids. CDR3 sequence (DNA): TGTGCCAGCAGTTTGCAGGGGCTGGTAATAGAGACCCAGTACTTC. It codes for CASSLQGLVIETQYF.

Many counts were recorded for this clonotype. This rearrangement joins TRBV10-2 to TRBJ1-5; unclear D gene. The CDR3 consists of 16 residues. The V gene lost 0 bases and the J gene lost 0 bases, with 9 bases spanning the gap. CDR1 is WSHSY, CDR2 SAAADI, per germline. The CDR3 DNA reads TGCGCCAGCAGTGAGTCCAAAAACCCTAGCAATCAGCCCCAGCATTTT. Translating gives CASSESKNPSNQPQHF.

This clonotype appeared many times. This chain joins TRBV4-1 and TRBJ1-4; TRBD1 matches 11 bases. The CDR3 covers 16 residues. Trimming took 3 bases from V and 8 from J; bases not matched to a gene: 8. Germline lookup yields CDR1 MGHRA and CDR2 YSYEKL. The CDR3 coding sequence is TGCGCCAGCAGCCAGGGGACGGGACAGGGGGAAGAAAAACTGTTTTTT. Amino acids: CASSQGTGQGEEKLFF.

This CDR3 reads CASSLGRDIAGELFF. The DNA of the CDR3 is TGCGCCAGCAGCTTGGGGCGGGATATCGCCGGGGAGCTGTTTTTT. V and J are TRBV5-1 and TRBJ2-2, with a possible D match to TRBD2 (6 bases). There are 15 residues in the CDR3. Looked up from germline, CDR1 is SGHRS and CDR2 is YFSETQ. Trimming took 0 bases from V and 6 from J, leaving 12 bases between them.

The chain has TRBV12-3 or TRBV12-4 and TRBJ2-3; the D is unclear. There are 17 residues in the CDR3. V gave up 8 bases and J gave up 4 bases, with 25 bases separating them. The CDR3 sequence is CASGLTAFQLPPDTQYF. CDR3 DNA: TGTGCCAGCGGGTTGACCGCATTCCAACTCCCCCCAGATACGCAGTATTTT.

This clonotype was counted between two and nine times. This chain connects TRBV12-3 or TRBV12-4 to TRBJ1-2, with D unclear. V lost 3 bases and J lost 0, with 11 bases in between. CDR3 length equals 15 residues. This CDR3 is CASSFEVEPNYGYTF. DNA of the CDR3: TGTGCCAGCAGTTTCGAGGTAGAACCTAACTATGGCTACACCTTC.

This clonotype was detected a few times. The chain joins TRBV7-3 to TRBJ2-1; D remains unclear. The CDR3 runs to 14 residues. The ends were cut back, 1 base at V and 8 bases at J, with 12 bases in the middle. The germline gives CDR1 SGHTA, CDR2 FQGTGA. The CDR3 sequence is CASSLIPSRDEQFF. In DNA, the CDR3 is TGTGCCAGCAGCTTAATTCCCAGTAGAGATGAGCAGTTCTTC.

This clonotype was seen many times. V gene TRBV4-3 combines with J gene TRBJ2-7; D could derive from TRBD1 or TRBD2 (5 bases each). Trimming cost V 2 bases and J 4 bases, with 15 bases left between them. The germline V gene has CDR1 LGHNA and CDR2 YSLEER. The CDR3 sequence is 15 residues long. The CDR3 spells CASSQTSGTKYEQYF. CDR3 sequence (DNA): TGCGCCAGCAGCCAAACCTCCGGGACGAAATACGAGCAGTACTTC.

This clonotype was found many times. The CDR3 reads CASSPDRFTDTQYF. CDR3 bases: TGTGCCAGCTCGCCGGACAGGTTCACAGATACGCAGTATTTT. The chain carries TRBV18 and TRBJ2-3, with 7 bases matching TRBD1. This CDR3 is built from 14 residues. With V trimmed by 6 bases and J by 2 bases, 5 bases remained unmatched. Germline CDR1 KGHSH, CDR2 LQKENI.

This clonotype was seen many times. V and J are TRBV15 and TRBJ1-5; D remains ambiguous. Germline V lookup: CDR1 LNHNV, CDR2 YYDKDF (reference sequence). Trimming took 5 bases from V and 1 from J, leaving 9 bases between them. CDR3 length: 14 residues. The DNA for the CDR3 is TGTGCCACCAGCGAGGTAACGAGCAATCAGCCCCAGCATTTT. Translating it yields CATSEVTSNQPQHF. The variable domain in full, with the rest retrieved from reference TRBV15 and TRBJ1-5, is DAMVIQNPRYQVTQFGKPVTLSCSQTLNHNVMYWYQQKSSQAPKLLFHYYDKDFNNEADTPDNFQSRRPNTSFCFLDIRSPGLGDTAMYLCATSEVTSNQPQHFGDGTRLSIL.